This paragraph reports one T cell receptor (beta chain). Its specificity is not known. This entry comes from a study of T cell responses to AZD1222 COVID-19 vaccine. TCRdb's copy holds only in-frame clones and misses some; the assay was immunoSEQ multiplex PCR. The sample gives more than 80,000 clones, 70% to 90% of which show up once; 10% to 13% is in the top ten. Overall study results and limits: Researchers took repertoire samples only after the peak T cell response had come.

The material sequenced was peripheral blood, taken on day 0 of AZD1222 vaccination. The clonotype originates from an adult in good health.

CDR3 DNA: TGTGCCAGCAGTTCACGCAGGGGAATGGCGGGGGACTACGAGCAGTACTTC. Encoded protein: CASSSRRGMAGDYEQYF. V is TRBV28 and J is TRBJ2-7; D may be TRBD2 (7 bases). Trimming took off 4 bases at V and 3 bases at J, with 22 bases between the two ends. CDR1 is MDHEN and CDR2 is SYDVKM in the germline V gene. This CDR3 contains 17 residues.